The 23 T cell receptor beta chains listed next were all sequenced from one sample in a study of cytomegalovirus exposure and HLA in healthy donors. The PCR ran on 60 Vbeta and 13 Jbeta primers. The assay was immunoSEQ multiplex PCR, and TCRdb's table has in-frame clones only and misses some. The repertoire holds some 120,000 clones, with around 81% as singletons. The sequenced material came from PBMCs. All receptors derive from a woman aged 40-49 years in good health and CMV-seronegative.

The rearrangement uses TRBV15 and TRBJ2-7; 7 bases agree with TRBD2. The trim removed 3 bases at V and 1 base at J, leaving 15 bases unmatched. The CDR3 is 18 amino acids. Germline V gene data show CDR1 as LNHNV and CDR2 as YYDKDF (reference sequence). Here the CDR3 reads CATSSPPDGGGASYEQYF. Here the CDR3 DNA reads TGTGCCACCAGCAGCCCCCCCGATGGCGGGGGAGCGTCCTACGAGCAGTACTTC.

The genes are TRBV5-1 and TRBJ2-7; TRBD2 aligns across 13 bases. In germline, CDR1 is SGHRS, CDR2 YFSETQ. The ends lost 4 bases at V and 2 bases at J; junction bases unmatched: 0. The CDR3 runs 14 residues. The CDR3 coding sequence is TGCGCCAGCAGCGGGACTAGCGGGACCTACGAGCAGTACTTC. Its translation: CASSGTSGTYEQYF.

This chain connects TRBV27 to TRBJ2-7; the D gene is possibly TRBD1 (7 bases). The V and J ends lost 8 bases and 0 bases respectively, with 14 bases between them. Per the germline V gene, CDR1 is MNHEY and CDR2 is SMNVEV (reference sequence). This CDR3 comprises 14 residues. Written as DNA, the CDR3 is TGTGCCAGCGCGGGACAGAGAACCTCCTACGAGCAGTACTTC. Translation gives CASAGQRTSYEQYF.

This clone was observed once. The rearrangement links TRBV5-4 to TRBJ2-7, with 7 bases aligning to TRBD2. The CDR3 is 15 residues long. J gave up 3 bases and V 4 bases, and 10 bases lay outside the gene matches. CDR1 is SGHNT and CDR2 is YYREEE in the germline V gene (reference sequence). The CDR3 protein is CASSHGGGDYYEQYF. Here the CDR3 DNA reads TGTGCCAGCAGCCATGGCGGGGGAGACTACTACGAGCAGTACTTC.

The rearrangement links TRBV5-4 to TRBJ2-3; 12 bases match TRBD2. There are 18 residues in the CDR3. V lost 1 base to trimming and J lost 4 bases; unmatched junction nucleotides: 10. CDR1 SGHNT and CDR2 YYREEE come from the germline V gene (reference sequence). In nucleotides, the CDR3 is TGTGCCAGCAGCTTGCGCCTAGCGGGGGGGACTAGGCCAGATACGCAGTATTTT. It encodes CASSLRLAGGTRPDTQYF.

The V call is TRBV14, the J call TRBJ2-6, with D possibly TRBD1 on 5 matching bases. The CDR3 is made up of 15 amino acids. The V and J ends lost 4 bases and 0 bases respectively, with 7 bases between them. Germline lookup yields CDR1 SGHDN and CDR2 FVKESK. Here the CDR3 DNA reads TGTGCCAGCAGCCGGGGCGTCTCTGGGGCCAACGTCCTGACTTTC. This encodes CASSRGVSGANVLTF. Complete variable domain (other parts from reference TRBV14 and TRBJ2-6): EAGVTQFPSHSVIEKGQTVTLRCDPISGHDNLYWYRRVMGKEIKFLLHFVKESKQDESGMPNNRFLAERTGGTYSTLKVQPAELEDSGVYFCASSRGVSGANVLTFGAGSRLTVL.

The chain has TRBV2 and TRBJ1-1; TRBD1 is a possible D gene (5 bases). The germline gives CDR1 SNHLY, CDR2 FYNNEI. V lost 4 bases and J 0 bases, leaving 9 bases between the germline ends. The CDR3 covers 14 residues. The CDR3 here is CASSVGRVNTEAFF. Written as DNA, the CDR3 is TGTGCCAGCAGTGTTGGCAGGGTGAACACTGAAGCTTTCTTT.

The chain combines TRBV5-4 with TRBJ2-1; TRBD2 matches at 11 bases. The trim removed 5 bases at V and 4 bases at J, leaving 2 bases unmatched. The germline V gene has CDR1 SGHNT and CDR2 YYREEE (reference sequence). This CDR3 contains 14 residues. The CDR3 DNA sequence: TGTGCCAGCAGGTTAGCGGGAGGGTACAATGAGCAGTTCTTC. Its protein product is CASRLAGGYNEQFF.

V gene TRBV27 combines with J gene TRBJ2-1; 8 nucleotides align to TRBD2. The germline V gene encodes CDR1 MNHEY and CDR2 SMNVEV (reference sequence). J lost 1 base, V lost 8 bases, and 4 bases had no gene match. The CDR3 length is 14 residues. The CDR3 DNA is TGTGCCAGCGGTAGACTAGCGTCCTACAATGAGCAGTTCTTC. Its translation is CASGRLASYNEQFF.

This chain connects TRBV4-2 to TRBJ2-3, with TRBD2 matching 12 bases. This CDR3 region has 16 residues. Germline V gives CDR1 LGHNA, CDR2 YNFKEQ. J lost 6 bases, V lost 1 base, and 5 bases had no gene match. Written as DNA, the CDR3 is TGTGCCAGCAGCCAAGCTTCTACTAGCGGGGGGGATACGCAGTATTTT. Protein sequence: CASSQASTSGGDTQYF.

V is TRBV10-3 and J is TRBJ2-1; a weak D match, TRBD2 (6 bases). Trimming left V 7 bases short and J 3 bases short, with 10 bases between. The CDR3 sequence is 13 residues long. The germline V gene encodes CDR1 ENHRY and CDR2 SYGVKD. The CDR3 here is CAITGEYYNEQFF. For the CDR3, the DNA is TGTGCCATCACGGGGGAGTACTACAATGAGCAGTTCTTC.

This clone came up a few times. This chain uses TRBV30 with TRBJ1-1, with D perhaps matching TRBD1 (6 bases). The CDR3 runs 12 residues. Germline V lookup: CDR1 GTSNPN, CDR2 SVGIG (reference sequence). Between the trimmed V and J ends, which lost 3 bases and 3 bases, there was a span of 8 bases. The CDR3 DNA reads TGTGCCTGGAGAGGGGGAGACACTGAAGCTTTCTTT. Translated: CAWRGGDTEAFF.

The V gene is TRBV27, the J gene TRBJ1-6, with D unclear. V gave up 6 bases and J gave up 9 bases, with 15 bases separating them. The germline CDR1 and CDR2 sequences are MNHEY and SMNVEV (reference sequence). CDR3 size: 14 residues. CDR3 coding DNA: TGTGCCAGCAGCCGGTCTCCCATCGGTTCACCCCTCCACTTT. Translated: CASSRSPIGSPLHF.

This sequence joins TRBV4-1 and TRBJ2-2; 8 positions match TRBD1. V dropped 8 bases and J dropped 1; count of bases not matched to a gene: 3. The CDR3 is made up of 14 amino acids. CDR1 and CDR2 from the germline V gene are MGHRA and YSYEKL. In DNA, the CDR3 is TGCGCCAGCGGACAGGGACAGAACACCGGGGAGCTGTTTTTT. Translation gives CASGQGQNTGELFF.

The chain couples TRBV2 to TRBJ2-6; TRBD1 might be the D (5 bases). CDR1 and CDR2 from the germline V gene are SNHLY and FYNNEI. The CDR3 consists of 14 residues. Trimming took off 6 bases at V and 2 bases at J, with 8 bases between the two ends. CDR3: CASSYRTGANVLTF. The CDR3 DNA follows: TGTGCCAGCAGCTACAGGACTGGGGCCAACGTCCTGACTTTC.

To note about this clone: One end of the junction does not line up with germline, which may come from a read error. V and J are TRBV7-9 and TRBJ1-1, with TRBD1 as a possible D gene (5 bases). The CDR3 is 16 residues long. Germline values: CDR1 SEHNR, CDR2 FQNEAQ (reference sequence). This CDR3 reads CSSSPFVGAGRTEAFF. The CDR3 bases are TGTTCCAGCAGCCCCTTCGTCGGGGCGGGGCGCACTGAAGCTTTCTTT.

The V call is TRBV7-3, the J call TRBJ2-3; 15 bases are a match to TRBD2. CDR3 length equals 18 residues. The V gene's germline CDR1 is SGHTA and CDR2 FQGTGA. V gave up 8 bases and J gave up 0 bases; unmatched junction bases: 9. CDR3 bases: TGTGCCAGCGCCCAGGGACTAGCGGGGGGTTCTAGCACAGATACGCAGTATTTT. Protein product: CASAQGLAGGSSTDTQYF.

J is TRBJ1-5 and V is TRBV6-5, with TRBD1 as a possible D gene (5 bases). Looked up from germline, CDR1 is MNHEY and CDR2 is SVGAGI. The V and J ends lost 6 bases and 7 bases respectively, with 13 bases between them. This CDR3 is built from 13 residues. In nucleotides, the CDR3 is TGTGCCAGCAGCGAAAGACACAGGCAGCCCCAGCATTTT. Its translation: CASSERHRQPQHF.

This clone was seen just once. The V and J genes are TRBV7-9 and TRBJ1-1; 10 bases match TRBD1. From germline, CDR1 is SEHNR and CDR2 FQNEAQ (reference sequence). The CDR3 consists of 13 residues. With V trimmed by 8 bases and J by 2 bases, 2 bases remained unmatched. The CDR3 DNA is TGTGCCAGCGGGACAGGGGACAACACTGAAGCTTTCTTT. Translation gives CASGTGDNTEAFF.

V usage is TRBV4-3 and J usage is TRBJ2-7, with 14 nucleotides matching TRBD2. V lost 3 bases and J lost 5; bases outside the gene matches: 6. The CDR3 runs to 16 residues. CDR1 is LGHNA, CDR2 YSLEER, per germline. CDR3 nucleotide sequence: TGCGCCAGCAGCCAGAGACTAGCGGGAGGGACCGACGAGCAGTACTTC. This sequence encodes CASSQRLAGGTDEQYF.

The chain recombines TRBV9 with TRBJ2-1; TRBD2 might be the D (6 bases). With 0 bases removed from V and 10 bases from J, the gap between germline ends came to 17 bases. Germline V lookup: CDR1 SGDLS, CDR2 YYNGEE. This CDR3 comprises 15 residues. CDR3 sequence reads: CASSVAAGLTSEQFF. The CDR3 region has the DNA TGTGCCAGCAGCGTAGCCGCGGGATTAACTTCAGAGCAGTTCTTC.

The chain has TRBV27 and TRBJ2-1; TRBD1 agrees at 11 bases. The CDR3 runs to 14 residues. CDR1 is MNHEY, CDR2 SMNVEV, per germline (reference sequence). With 5 bases clipped from V and 8 bases from J, the junction kept 5 bases outside the gene matches. The CDR3 nucleotides read TGTGCCAGCAGTCCGCGGACAGGGGGCCATGAGCAGTTCTTC. It is translated as CASSPRTGGHEQFF.

The V call is TRBV15, the J call TRBJ2-3; 8 nucleotides match TRBD2. V was pared by 5 bases and J by 4 bases, with 5 bases of the junction left unmatched. This CDR3 spans 14 amino acids. Looked up from germline, CDR1 is LNHNV and CDR2 is YYDKDF (reference sequence). For the CDR3, the DNA is TGTGCCACCAGCGCACTAGCGGTCCCAGATACGCAGTATTTT. This sequence encodes CATSALAVPDTQYF.